Below, 18 T cell receptor beta chains from the same sample are listed, as sequenced in a study of OX40 agonist ivuxolimab in advanced cancers. Measured with immunoSEQ multiplex PCR; TCRdb has only the in-frame clones, and not every one. This table has approximately 52,000 clones, approximately 86% appearing once. This specimen consisted of CD4+ or CD8+ T cells sorted from blood, obtained in a trial of the OX40 agonist ivuxolimab. Receptors originate from an adult with an advanced solid tumor such as melanoma, head and neck, liver or kidney cancer.

The rearrangement joins TRBV7-9 to TRBJ2-5; TRBD1 aligns across 8 bases. CDR3 length: 14 residues. V was clipped by 0 bases and J by 4 bases; unmatched bases: 1. Germline V lookup: CDR1 SEHNR, CDR2 FQNEAQ (reference sequence). The CDR3 here is CASSLAQGVETQYF. The CDR3 nucleotides read TGTGCCAGCAGCTTAGCACAGGGGGTAGAGACCCAGTACTTC.

As regards this clone: One end of the junction varies from germline; a read error may be responsible. The chain has TRBV15 and TRBJ2-7; the D gene is possibly TRBD1 (6 bases). Germline CDR1 is LNHNV and CDR2 is YYDKDF (reference sequence). The CDR3 loop spans 13 amino acids. This CDR3 is CATGRGLTYEQYF. CDR3 bases: TGTGCCACCGGCAGGGGCCTAACCTACGAGCAGTACTTC. The whole variable domain, filled in from reference TRBV15 and TRBJ2-7, reads DAMVIQNPRYQVTQFGKPVTLSCSQTLNHNVMYWYQQKSSQAPKLLFHYYDKDFNNEADTPDNFQSRRPNTSFCFLDIRSPGLGDTAMYLCATGRGLTYEQYFGPGTRLTVT.

The rearrangement joins TRBV9 to TRBJ2-2; 7 bases are a match to TRBD1. Germline values: CDR1 SGDLS, CDR2 YYNGEE. V gave up 4 bases and J gave up 0 bases; unmatched junction bases: 6. This CDR3 spans 16 amino acids. The CDR3 loop is CASSLWTGSNTGELFF. Here the CDR3 DNA reads TGTGCCAGCAGCCTCTGGACAGGATCGAACACCGGGGAGCTGTTTTTT.

V usage is TRBV5-5 and J usage is TRBJ1-1; D is perhaps TRBD1 (5 bases). V lost 7 bases and J 0 bases, leaving 7 bases between the germline ends. Germline lookup yields CDR1 SGHKS and CDR2 YYEKEE (reference sequence). The CDR3 extends over 12 amino acids. The CDR3 region is CASQQVNTEAFF. CDR3 bases: TGTGCCAGCCAACAGGTGAACACTGAAGCTTTCTTT.

The table lists this clone with a few counts. The V call is TRBV5-4, the J call TRBJ2-7, with TRBD2 identical over 7 bases. Per the germline V gene, CDR1 is SGHNT and CDR2 is YYREEE (reference sequence). V was pared by 0 bases and J by 6 bases, with 9 bases of the junction left unmatched. The CDR3 has 15 residues. CDR3 region: CASSLDLGGLGEQYF. The DNA for the CDR3 is TGTGCCAGCAGCTTGGATTTGGGGGGGTTGGGCGAGCAGTACTTC.

The chain employs TRBV5-4 and TRBJ2-1; 9 bases are shared with TRBD1. Germline CDR1 is SGHNT and CDR2 is YYREEE (reference sequence). Trimming cost V 2 bases and J 6 bases; bases outside gene matches: 12. This CDR3 is built from 17 residues. The DNA of the CDR3 is TGTGCCAGCAGCTTCCCCACAGGGGGCCTACAGGGCAATGAGCAGTTCTTC. This sequence encodes CASSFPTGGLQGNEQFF.

The chain joins TRBV7-2 to TRBJ1-1; D remains unclear. Trimming pared 1 base from V and 3 bases from J, leaving 6 bases between. Germline lookup yields CDR1 SGHTA and CDR2 FQGNSA. CDR3 size: 13 residues. The CDR3 is CASSLVRDTEAFF. The CDR3 nucleotides are TGTGCCAGCAGCTTAGTTAGGGACACTGAAGCTTTCTTT.

The rearrangement links TRBV4-1 to TRBJ2-5, with TRBD1 identical over 9 bases. J gave up 1 base and V 6 bases, and 21 bases lay outside the gene matches. This CDR3 is built from 20 residues. CDR1 and CDR2 (germline): MGHRA, YSYEKL. CDR3: CASRQRGVLATGGSQETQYF. The CDR3 DNA reads as TGCGCCAGCAGGCAAAGGGGGGTGTTGGCGACAGGGGGTTCCCAAGAGACCCAGTACTTC.

The rearrangement joins TRBV4-1 to TRBJ2-1, with TRBD1 matching over 7 bases. The CDR3 is made up of 14 amino acids. V lost 4 bases to trimming and J lost 7 bases; unmatched junction nucleotides: 7. The germline V gene encodes CDR1 MGHRA and CDR2 YSYEKL. In DNA, the CDR3 is TGCGCCAGCAGCCTCAGGACAGGTTTGAATGAGCAGTTCTTC. Amino acids: CASSLRTGLNEQFF.

The chain is built from TRBV19 and TRBJ2-1, with D perhaps TRBD2 (6 bases). V was trimmed by 0 bases and J by 8 bases, leaving 17 bases between them. The CDR3 is made up of 16 amino acids. The V gene's germline CDR1 is LNHDA and CDR2 SQIVND (reference sequence). The CDR3 loop is CASSIDRLVGGDEQFF. CDR3 coding DNA: TGTGCCAGTAGTATAGATCGACTAGTGGGGGGTGATGAGCAGTTCTTC.

The chain employs TRBV5-4 and TRBJ2-6; 9 positions match TRBD2. The CDR3 is made up of 18 amino acids. From germline, CDR1 is SGHNT and CDR2 YYREEE (reference sequence). Trimming removed 4 bases from V and 3 bases from J; junction bases left unmatched: 11. As DNA, the CDR3 is TGTGCCAGCAGCCAAGAGCTAGCGGGGAGGTTTGGGGCCAACGTCCTGACTTTC. Amino acids: CASSQELAGRFGANVLTF.

The chain joins TRBV7-9 to TRBJ1-6, with 7 bases lining up with TRBD1. This CDR3 comprises 16 residues. Germline V CDR1 and CDR2: SEHNR, FQNEAQ (reference sequence). The V gene end was trimmed by 5 bases and the J gene end by 8 bases; junction bases not matched to a gene: 12. The CDR3 loop is CASSPAGTAEYSPLHF. The CDR3 DNA reads as TGTGCCAGCAGCCCGGCTGGGACAGCCGAATATTCACCCCTCCACTTT.

DNA of the CDR3: TGTGCCAGCAGTCCACGCCGGGGCAGGGAAAGGTCGGGCTACACCTTC. Translated, it gives CASSPRRGRERSGYTF. The chain combines TRBV7-2 with TRBJ1-2; D possibly corresponds to TRBD1 (5 bases). Trimming cost V 6 bases and J 8 bases, with 25 bases left between them. The CDR3 has 16 residues. Germline V gene data show CDR1 as SGHTA and CDR2 as FQGNSA.

The V call is TRBV9, the J call TRBJ2-2; D possibly corresponds to TRBD2 (5 bases). V lost 3 bases to trimming and J lost 6 bases, with 18 bases between them. CDR1 and CDR2 (germline): SGDLS, YYNGEE. The CDR3 runs 16 residues. CDR3 loop: CASSALLVVAPGELFF. CDR3 DNA sequence: TGTGCCAGCAGCGCCTTACTAGTCGTTGCGCCCGGGGAGCTGTTTTTT.

V is TRBV27 and J is TRBJ2-7; D is perhaps TRBD1 (5 bases). Germline assignment: CDR1 MNHEY and CDR2 SMNVEV (reference sequence). V lost 3 bases and J 6 bases, leaving 12 bases between the germline ends. CDR3 length equals 13 residues. The DNA for the CDR3 is TGTGCCAGCAGTTTTGGGGCGCGACTCGAGCAGTACTTC. This translates into CASSFGARLEQYF.

V is TRBV6-5 and J is TRBJ2-3, with D tentatively TRBD2 (5 bases). The CDR3 loop spans 15 amino acids. Germline assignment: CDR1 MNHEY and CDR2 SVGAGI. With 0 bases removed from V and 2 bases from J, the gap between germline ends came to 9 bases. Here the CDR3 reads CASSYSTGNTDTQYF. The CDR3 region has the DNA TGTGCCAGCAGTTACTCAACGGGGAACACAGATACGCAGTATTTT.

This rearrangement joins TRBV9 to TRBJ1-4, with D uncertain. Trimming took 6 bases from V and 8 from J, leaving 8 bases between them. CDR1 and CDR2 from the germline V gene are SGDLS and YYNGEE. The CDR3 is 11 amino acids. The CDR3 bases are TGTGCCAGCATGAGAACCGAAAAACTGTTTTTT. Translation gives CASMRTEKLFF.

The J gene is TRBJ2-3, the V gene TRBV29-1; D ambiguous. Germline V gene lookup returns CDR1 SQVTM and CDR2 ANQGSEA. V lost 1 base to trimming and J lost 0 bases, with 17 bases between them. The CDR3 loop spans 17 amino acids. CDR3 residues: CSVEGAPRGASTDTQYF. Here the CDR3 DNA reads TGCAGCGTTGAAGGGGCACCACGCGGAGCTAGCACAGATACGCAGTATTTT.